The rows below give T cell receptor beta chains drawn from one sample of a study of CD8 T cells in Susac syndrome. TCRdb reprocessed the immunoSEQ multiplex PCR reads with MiXCR, giving one entry per CDR3 protein. Among 150,000 to 200,000 distinct CDR3 sequences listed, approximately 95% were seen once. Sequenced: CD8+ T cells from PBMCs. These receptors all come from a human donor with Susac syndrome. The CDR3 runs from the conserved cysteine through the conserved F or W. The D gene is left open where the match is weak. Only some rows state a clone size, as once, few, many or a class for expanded clones.

>-|TRBJ2-5|TRBV11-2|-|12
CASSDLEETQYF
TGTGCCAGCAGCGACTTGGAAGAGACCCAGTACTTC
>once|TRBJ1-1|TRBV12-5|TRBD1|13
CASGTLRGPEAFF
TGTGCTAGTGGTACACTCAGGGGGCCTGAAGCTTTCTTT
>-|TRBJ2-1|TRBV27|TRBD2|15
CASSLLAGVSNEQFF
TGTGCCAGCAGTCTACTAGCGGGAGTCTCCAATGAGCAGTTCTTC
>once|TRBJ2-1|TRBV12-3/TRBV12-4|TRBD1|15
CASSLGDRGYTEQFF
TGTGCCAGCAGTTTAGGGGACAGGGGTTACACTGAGCAGTTCTTC
>-|TRBJ2-3|TRBV7-8|-|15
CASSSGQTSTDTQYF
TGTGCCAGCAGTTCCGGGCAAACTAGCACAGATACGCAGTATTTT
>-|TRBJ2-1|TRBV9|TRBD1|16
CASSETPGQGGDEQFF
TGTGCCAGCAGCGAGACACCGGGACAGGGCGGCGATGAGCAGTTCTTC
>-|TRBJ2-7|TRBV5-6|-|14
CASRVQRDPYEQYF
TGTGCCAGCAGAGTGCAAAGGGACCCGTACGAGCAGTACTTC
>-|TRBJ2-1|TRBV4-1|TRBD2|16
CASSDTLSGRGNEQFF
TGCGCCAGCAGCGATACCCTAAGCGGGAGAGGCAATGAGCAGTTCTTC
>-|TRBJ1-2|TRBV10-2|-|17
CASSDNRVKGTNYGYTF
TGCGCCAGCAGTGACAATAGGGTGAAAGGGACTAACTATGGCTACACCTTC
>-|TRBJ1-5|TRBV15|-|15
CATSRDRQINQPQHF
TGTGCCACCAGCAGAGATCGGCAGATCAATCAGCCCCAGCATTTT
>-|TRBJ2-5|TRBV3-1|TRBD1|14
CASSQTGGQETQYF
TGTGCCAGCAGCCAAACAGGGGGCCAAGAGACCCAGTACTTC
>-|TRBJ1-2|TRBV3-1|TRBD1|15
CASSQAGQGNYGYTF
TGTGCCAGCAGCCAAGCAGGACAGGGAAACTATGGCTACACCTTC
>-|TRBJ2-1|TRBV11-2|TRBD2|17
CASSLVTGGSYRSEQFF
TGTGCCAGCAGCTTAGTAACGGGAGGTTCCTACAGATCTGAGCAGTTCTTC
>-|TRBJ1-2|TRBV9|TRBD1|15
CASSVGGTDNYGYTF
TGTGCCAGCAGCGTAGGGGGGACAGATAACTATGGCTACACCTTC
>once|TRBJ1-1|TRBV9|-|14
CASSVASGGFEAFF
TGTGCCAGCAGCGTAGCCAGTGGGGGGTTCGAAGCTTTCTTT
>-|TRBJ2-3|TRBV12-3/TRBV12-4|-|13
CASSLGTIHTQYF
TGTGCCAGCAGTTTAGGCACTATTCATACGCAGTATTTT
>-|TRBJ2-1|TRBV7-8|TRBD2|21
CASSSTRVRTSGRKGGNEQFF
TGTGCCAGCAGCTCCACCCGTGTTAGGACTAGCGGGAGAAAAGGCGGGAATGAGCAGTTCTTC
>-|TRBJ2-3|TRBV30|TRBD1|15
CAWNLGQGTSDTQYF
TGTGCCTGGAACTTGGGACAGGGGACATCAGATACGCAGTATTTT
>-|TRBJ2-7|TRBV5-4|TRBD2|18
CASSLGLVTSGTSYEQYF
TGTGCCAGCAGCTTGGGTTTAGTGACTAGCGGGACCTCCTACGAGCAGTACTTC
>-|TRBJ2-7|TRBV30|TRBD2|16
CAWDRERTSGEYEQYF
TGTGCCTGGGATCGGGAGAGGACTAGCGGGGAATACGAGCAGTACTTC
>-|TRBJ2-5|TRBV27|TRBD2|14
CASSTGLDQETQYF
TGTGCCAGCAGTACAGGACTAGATCAAGAGACCCAGTACTTC
>-|TRBJ2-3|TRBV5-5|TRBD1|17
CASSLYWDRASTDTQYF
TGTGCCAGCAGCTTGTACTGGGACAGGGCTAGCACAGATACGCAGTATTTT
>-|TRBJ2-1|TRBV27|-|12
CASRPRENEQFF
TGTGCCAGCAGACCCAGGGAAAATGAGCAGTTCTTC
>-|TRBJ2-7|TRBV5-6|-|15
CASSLGLWGPYEQYF
TGTGCCAGCAGCTTGGGGTTGTGGGGGCCCTACGAGCAGTACTTC
>-|TRBJ1-2|TRBV7-9|TRBD1|15
CASSPGTEINYGYTF
TGTGCCAGCAGCCCCGGGACAGAGATTAACTATGGCTACACCTTC
>-|TRBJ1-5|TRBV7-8|-|15
CASSLEGQSNQPQHF
TGTGCCAGCAGCTTAGAAGGCCAGAGCAATCAGCCCCAGCATTTT
>-|TRBJ2-4|TRBV14|-|16
CASSQASAVAKNIQYF
TGTGCCAGCAGCCAAGCCTCGGCGGTGGCCAAAAACATTCAGTACTTC
>-|TRBJ1-2|TRBV30|-|14
CAWSVLRRPYGYTF
TGTGCCTGGAGTGTATTAAGGCGGCCTTATGGCTACACCTTC
>-|TRBJ1-5|TRBV6-1|-|15
CASRLDGDGNQPQHF
TGTGCCAGCAGATTAGACGGGGATGGCAATCAGCCCCAGCATTTT
>once|TRBJ1-5|TRBV5-8|-|15
CASSLPRVYNQPQHF
TGTGCCAGCAGTTTGCCTAGGGTTTACAATCAGCCCCAGCATTTT
>-|TRBJ2-1|TRBV24-1|-|19
CATSDLQLRHYIFNNEQFF
TGTGCCACCAGTGATTTGCAACTACGGCACTACATTTTCAACAATGAGCAGTTCTTC
>-|TRBJ1-1|TRBV20-1|TRBD1|15
CSAGAGTGLNTEAFF
TGCAGTGCTGGCGCCGGGACAGGGCTTAACACTGAAGCTTTCTTT
>-|TRBJ2-1|TRBV4-2|-|15
CASSPSAGPINEQFF
TGTGCCAGCAGCCCATCAGCGGGCCCCATCAATGAGCAGTTCTTC
>few|TRBJ2-5|TRBV7-9|-|14
CASSLAPGAETQYF
TGTGCCAGCAGCTTAGCTCCGGGGGCAGAGACCCAGTACTTC
>-|TRBJ2-7|TRBV11-1|-|15
CASSLGWGSAYEQYF
TGTGCCAGCAGCTTAGGATGGGGGAGCGCGTACGAGCAGTACTTC
>-|TRBJ2-1|TRBV4-1|-|13
CASSQDSGVEQFF
TGCGCCAGCAGCCAAGATAGTGGCGTTGAGCAGTTCTTC
>-|TRBJ1-4|TRBV12-3/TRBV12-4|-|14
CASSPSGANEKLFF
TGTGCCAGCAGCCCTTCGGGGGCAAATGAAAAACTGTTTTTT
>-|TRBJ1-5|TRBV30|-|14
CAWSSGTYNQPQHF
TGTGCCTGGAGTTCCGGGACTTACAATCAGCCCCAGCATTTT
>once|TRBJ1-2|TRBV7-9|TRBD1|17
CASSFPPETGKSYGYTF
TGTGCCAGCAGCTTTCCCCCCGAGACAGGGAAAAGCTATGGCTACACCTTC